The 30 T cell receptor beta chains presented below share a single source sample, sequenced in a study of CD8 T cells in ankylosing spondylitis. One entry per CDR3 protein, called by TCRdb with MiXCR from the 5' RACE reads. Of about 69,000 distinct CDR3 sequences detected, approximately 5.3% appear once; the ten largest clones hold approximately 2%. Sequencing input: blood, either unsorted or a sorted T cell fraction (not recorded which). These receptors were taken from a male donor with ankylosing spondylitis or in good health (not recorded which).

In this sample, this clonotype turned up many times. This chain uses TRBV11-2 with TRBJ2-5; TRBD2 matches 11 bases. J was trimmed by 4 bases and V by 1 base; bases with no gene match: 5. In germline, CDR1 is SGHAT, CDR2 FQNNGV. This CDR3 region has 16 residues. The CDR3 reads CASSLASSGGAETQYF. The CDR3 DNA reads as TGTGCCAGCAGCTTAGCGAGTAGCGGGGGGGCAGAGACCCAGTACTTC. The full variable domain, completed using reference TRBV11-2 and TRBJ2-5, is EAGVAQSPRYKIIEKRQSVAFWCNPISGHATLYWYQQILGQGPKLLIQFQNNGVVDDSQLPKDRFSAERLKGVDSTLKIQPAKLEDSAVYLCASSLASSGGAETQYFGPGTRLLVL.

This clonotype was detected ten times or more. The chain carries TRBV3-1 and TRBJ1-1; D is unclear. This CDR3 has 11 residues. Deletions cut 1 base from V and 6 bases from J, with 3 bases between. Germline V gene data show CDR1 as LGHDT and CDR2 as YNNKEL (reference sequence). The CDR3 spells CASSQGPEAFF. CDR3 DNA: TGTGCCAGCAGCCAAGGACCTGAAGCTTTCTTT.

This clonotype was picked up many times. The CDR3: CASSLGPTQYF. The CDR3 DNA is TGTGCCAGCAGCTTAGGGCCGACCCAGTACTTC. The chain is built from TRBV13 and TRBJ2-5; D is ambiguous. Trimming shortened V by 0 bases and J by 7 bases, and 3 bases separated the two germline ends. Germline V CDR1 and CDR2: PRHDT, FYEKMQ (reference sequence). The length of the CDR3 is 11 residues. The full variable domain, in which reference TRBV13 and TRBJ2-5 provide the parts outside the CDR3, is AAGVIQSPRHLIKEKRETATLKCYPIPRHDTVYWYQQGPGQDPQFLISFYEKMQSDKGSIPDRFSAQQFSDYHSELNMSSLELGDSALYFCASSLGPTQYFGPGTRLLVL.

Many counts were recorded for this clonotype. The chain joins TRBV9 to TRBJ1-1, with D tentatively TRBD1 (6 bases). The CDR3 has 14 amino acids. Deletions cut 0 bases from V and 2 bases from J, with 8 bases between. Germline V gene data show CDR1 as SGDLS and CDR2 as YYNGEE. DNA of the CDR3: TGTGCCAGCAGCGTAGAACAGGGAAACACTGAAGCTTTCTTT. Protein product: CASSVEQGNTEAFF.

This clonotype was seen many times. V usage is TRBV5-1 and J usage is TRBJ2-2; no reliable D call. V lost 0 bases, J lost 3 bases, and 9 bases lay in between. There are 15 residues in the CDR3. Germline V CDR1 and CDR2: SGHRS, YFSETQ. DNA for the CDR3: TGCGCCAGCAGCTTGGGGCTACCTGACACCGGGGAGCTGTTTTTT. Encoded protein: CASSLGLPDTGELFF.

This chain joins TRBV7-2 and TRBJ2-5; 7 bases line up with TRBD2. CDR1 is SGHTA and CDR2 is FQGNSA in the germline V gene. Trimming cost V 5 bases and J 1 base; bases outside gene matches: 13. The length of the CDR3 is 17 residues. The CDR3 is CASSLIGLLAVQETQYF. CDR3 nucleotides: TGTGCCAGCAGCCTAATTGGACTCCTAGCGGTCCAAGAGACCCAGTACTTC.

This clonotype was seen many times. The chain recombines TRBV30 with TRBJ2-2; D is uncertain. There are 13 residues in the CDR3. The V end lost 1 base, the J end lost 2 bases, and 5 bases lay between the germline ends. Germline CDR1 and CDR2: GTSNPN and SVGIG (reference sequence). This chain's CDR3 is CAWSADNTGELFF. CDR3 nucleotides: TGTGCCTGGAGTGCAGATAACACCGGGGAGCTGTTTTTT.

At least ten counts were recorded for this clonotype. The chain links TRBV7-2 to TRBJ2-2; D is unclear. Trimming left V 4 bases short and J 4 bases short, with 13 bases between. The CDR3 contains 15 residues. Germline CDR1 is SGHTA and CDR2 is FQGNSA. The CDR3 region has the DNA TGTGCCAGCAGCTACCCTGCTGTGGGCACCGGGGAGCTGTTTTTT. This encodes CASSYPAVGTGELFF.

Many counts were recorded for this clonotype. The CDR3 DNA reads as TGCAGTACAGGGGCCGCAACTAATGAAAAACTGTTTTTT. Its protein is CSTGAATNEKLFF. The V and J genes are TRBV20-1 and TRBJ1-4; 7 bases map to TRBD1. Germline CDR1 reads DFQATT; CDR2 reads SNEGSKA (reference sequence). Germline trimming cut 8 bases from V and 0 bases from J; bases unmatched to any gene: 3. CDR3 length equals 13 residues.

Many counts were recorded for this clonotype. V gene TRBV4-2 combines with J gene TRBJ2-2; tentatively, D is TRBD1 or TRBD2 (5 bases each). The CDR3 is made up of 16 amino acids. Germline assignment: CDR1 LGHNA and CDR2 YNFKEQ. V was cut by 0 bases and J by 8 bases, with 16 bases left in between. The CDR3 nucleotides are TGTGCCAGCAGCCAAGATATCGGGGCGTTTATAGGGGAGCTGTTTTTT. Residues: CASSQDIGAFIGELFF.

This clonotype was picked up many times. The chain joins TRBV18 to TRBJ1-1, with no clear D. The CDR3 loop spans 14 amino acids. Germline loops: CDR1 KGHSH, CDR2 LQKENI. Trimming cost V 3 bases and J 4 bases, with 12 bases left between them. The DNA for the CDR3 is TGTGCCAGCTCACCCCTCGGGGTAGTCACTGAAGCTTTCTTT. Protein product: CASSPLGVVTEAFF.

The V and J genes are TRBV20-1 and TRBJ2-3; 9 positions match TRBD2. This CDR3 spans 18 amino acids. Germline V lookup: CDR1 DFQATT, CDR2 SNEGSKA (reference sequence). The CDR3 here is CCARDLGSLAGITDTQYF. CDR3 DNA: TGCTGCGCTAGAGATCTGGGGAGTCTAGCGGGGATCACAGATACGCAGTATTTT.

This clonotype was counted at least ten times. V is TRBV6-2 or TRBV6-3 and J is TRBJ1-3; weak D call: TRBD1 (5 bases). The CDR3 is 14 residues long. Deletions cut 5 bases from V and 5 bases from J, with 13 bases between. Per germline, CDR1 MNHEY and CDR2 SVGEGT. This CDR3 is CASSPGTHRNTIYF. CDR3 sequence (DNA): TGTGCCAGCAGTCCCGGGACCCACCGAAACACCATATATTTT.

This clonotype came up many times. This rearrangement joins TRBV5-1 to TRBJ2-1, with 8 bases that match TRBD2. The CDR3 spans 15 residues. Germline loops: CDR1 SGHRS, CDR2 YFSETQ. J lost 4 bases, V lost 2 bases, and 5 bases had no gene match. The CDR3 sequence is CASSFSGAKYNEQFF. The CDR3 DNA sequence: TGCGCCAGCAGCTTTAGCGGGGCCAAATACAATGAGCAGTTCTTC.

This clonotype was observed at least ten times. The chain carries TRBV29-1 and TRBJ2-3, with D maybe TRBD1 (6 bases). CDR3 size: 14 residues. V gave up 7 bases and J gave up 5 bases, with 19 bases separating them. Germline values: CDR1 SQVTM, CDR2 ANQGSEA. The CDR3: CSARTVIGGDTQYF. The CDR3 DNA follows: TGCAGCGCGCGGACAGTTATAGGAGGAGATACGCAGTATTTT.

This clonotype was seen many times. The chain is built from TRBV5-1 and TRBJ1-1; TRBD1 is a possible D gene (5 bases). Germline loops: CDR1 SGHRS, CDR2 YFSETQ. The CDR3 is 14 residues long. Trimming took off 0 bases at V and 0 bases at J, with 6 bases between the two ends. The CDR3 here is CASSLGGVNTEAFF. CDR3 nucleotides: TGCGCCAGCAGCTTGGGGGGGGTGAACACTGAAGCTTTCTTT.

In regard to this clonotype: A much larger clone is a single base away; this may be a read error. The CDR3 DNA reads TGTGCCAACAGTTACTCTGCCTCACCAGACAATTCACCCCTCCACTTT. This gives the protein CANSYSASPDNSPLHF. The chain combines TRBV6-5 with TRBJ1-6, with D uncertain. Germline V gene sequence: CDR1 MNHEY, CDR2 SVGAGI. This CDR3 comprises 16 residues.

This clonotype was counted at least ten times. This sequence joins TRBV6-1 and TRBJ1-2; D may be TRBD1 (5 bases). Germline V gene lookup returns CDR1 MNHNS and CDR2 SASEGT. The CDR3 runs 15 residues. The germline V and J ends were trimmed by 0 bases and 8 bases, with 16 bases remaining between them. The CDR3 reads CASSEATGSGGGYTF. DNA of the CDR3: TGTGCCAGCAGTGAAGCGACTGGTTCGGGGGGAGGCTACACCTTC.

Ten or more counts support this clonotype. The chain carries TRBV7-6 and TRBJ1-4; possible D gene TRBD1, 6 bases. The CDR3 is made up of 16 amino acids. Trimming shortened V by 3 bases and J by 0 bases, and 11 bases separated the two germline ends. Germline CDR1 and CDR2: SGHVS and FNYEAQ. Here the CDR3 DNA reads TGTGCCAGCAGCTTGACCTACAGGGCAACTAATGAAAAACTGTTTTTT. Translating gives CASSLTYRATNEKLFF.

This clonotype was observed many times. This sequence joins TRBV7-6 and TRBJ2-1; TRBD1 aligns across 7 bases. The germline gives CDR1 SGHVS, CDR2 FNYEAQ. CDR3 length equals 16 residues. Germline trimming cut 5 bases from V and 2 bases from J; bases unmatched to any gene: 9. The CDR3 is CASSVTTGSTYNEQFF. In nucleotides, the CDR3 is TGTGCCAGCAGCGTGACGACAGGGAGTACCTACAATGAGCAGTTCTTC.

This clonotype was seen a handful of times. V is TRBV7-2 and J is TRBJ1-1; 8 bases line up with TRBD1. Germline V gene sequence: CDR1 SGHTA, CDR2 FQGNSA. The CDR3 covers 14 residues. The J segment lost 5 bases and the V segment lost 4 bases, leaving 6 bases of the junction unmatched. This chain's CDR3 is CASSSGTGGTEAFF. The CDR3 DNA is TGTGCCAGCAGCTCGGGGACAGGAGGGACTGAAGCTTTCTTT. Full variable domain (remainder filled in from reference TRBV7-2 and TRBJ1-1): GAGVSQSPSNKVTEKGKDVELRCDPISGHTALYWYRQSLGQGLEFLIYFQGNSAPDKSGLPSDRFSAERTGGSVSTLTIQRTQQEDSAVYLCASSSGTGGTEAFFGQGTRLTVV.

This clonotype has ten or more counts. The rearrangement uses TRBV11-2 and TRBJ1-1; no firm D call. Trimming took off 1 base at V and 3 bases at J, with 15 bases between the two ends. The CDR3 has 16 amino acids. Germline V CDR1 and CDR2: SGHAT, FQNNGV. The CDR3 DNA follows: TGTGCCAGCAGCTTAGGTCGGGGAGACATGGACACTGAAGCTTTCTTT. Translation gives CASSLGRGDMDTEAFF.

This clonotype showed up many times. This chain uses TRBV20-1 with TRBJ1-6, with D perhaps TRBD1 (6 bases). CDR1 is DFQATT, CDR2 SNEGSKA, per germline (reference sequence). This CDR3 comprises 14 residues. V was cut by 5 bases and J by 8 bases, with 16 bases left in between. This CDR3 is CSAYPGTLYSPLHF. The CDR3 DNA sequence: TGCAGTGCTTACCCCGGGACACTTTATTCACCCCTCCACTTT.

This clonotype was seen repeatedly, ten times or more. The rearrangement joins TRBV5-1 to TRBJ2-1; 9 bases are shared with TRBD1. In germline, CDR1 is SGHRS, CDR2 YFSETQ. J gave up 6 bases and V 3 bases, and 10 bases lay outside the gene matches. The CDR3 totals 16 residues. The CDR3 DNA follows: TGCGCCAGCAGCTCCGACAGGGGGAGGGAACTCAATGAGCAGTTCTTC. Encoded protein: CASSSDRGRELNEQFF.

This clonotype was picked up many times. This rearrangement joins TRBV29-1 to TRBJ1-5; 9 nucleotides line up with TRBD1. The CDR3 sequence is 14 residues long. V trimming: 6 bases; J trimming: 5 bases; junction bases outside the gene matches: 8. The germline gives CDR1 SQVTM, CDR2 ANQGSEA. The CDR3 bases are TGCAGCGTGGGGGACAGGGAAGGGGATCAGCCCCAGCATTTT. It specifies CSVGDREGDQPQHF.

This clonotype was detected ten times or more. The rearrangement joins TRBV5-8 to TRBJ2-1; the D gene is possibly TRBD1 (6 bases). The ends were cut back, 2 bases at V and 6 bases at J, with 12 bases in the middle. This CDR3 comprises 14 residues. Germline loops: CDR1 SGHTS, CDR2 YDEGEE. The CDR3 region is CASSFVLDSNEQFF. The CDR3 bases are TGTGCCAGCAGCTTTGTGCTGGACAGCAATGAGCAGTTCTTC.

As concerns this clonotype: A much more abundant neighbour one base away suggests this may be a read error. The conserved closing phenylalanine or tryptophan is absent in this CDR3, likely reflecting a read error. The genes are TRBV7-9 and TRBJ2-1, with 8 positions matching TRBD1. V lost 5 bases, J lost 8 bases, and 11 bases stayed unmatched. The CDR3 consists of 15 residues. Germline V lookup: CDR1 SEHNR, CDR2 FQNEAQ (reference sequence). CDR3 in amino acids: CASSAPGQGIDEQFS. The CDR3 region has the DNA TGTGCCAGCAGCGCCCCCGGACAGGGAATCGATGAGCAGTTCTCC.

This clonotype was seen at least ten times. The gene calls are TRBV11-2 and TRBJ2-4; the D is unclear. V was cut by 4 bases and J by 1 base, with 11 bases left in between. CDR1 is SGHAT and CDR2 is FQNNGV in the germline V gene. This CDR3 is built from 15 residues. CDR3 sequence reads: CASSSAAWAKNIQYF. CDR3 DNA sequence: TGTGCCAGCAGCTCCGCAGCCTGGGCCAAAAACATTCAGTACTTC.

This clonotype was detected many times. This chain links TRBV24-1 with TRBJ2-1; tentatively, D is TRBD1 (7 bases). V lost 2 bases to trimming and J lost 7 bases, with 11 bases between them. Germline-derived CDR1 and CDR2 are KGHDR and SFDVKD. CDR3 length equals 14 residues. CDR3 protein: CATSDSQGGNEQFF. In DNA form, the CDR3 reads TGTGCCACCAGTGATTCTCAGGGGGGTAATGAGCAGTTCTTC.

This clonotype was counted many times. The rearrangement uses TRBV7-8 and TRBJ2-1, with a weak D call TRBD1 (6 bases). Germline V gene sequence: CDR1 SGHVS, CDR2 FQNEAQ. The CDR3 contains 15 residues. Trimming removed 0 bases at V and 7 bases at J, with 13 bases between. The CDR3 reads CASSLALHRDNEQFF. CDR3 DNA: TGTGCCAGCAGCTTAGCGCTTCACAGGGATAATGAGCAGTTCTTC. Variable domain in full (rest from reference TRBV7-8 and TRBJ2-1): GAGVSQSPRYKVAKRGQDVALRCDPISGHVSLFWYQQALGQGPEFLTYFQNEAQLDKSGLPSDRFFAERPEGSVSTLKIQRTQQEDSAVYLCASSLALHRDNEQFFGPGTRLTVL.